This T cell receptor beta chain was sequenced during a study of metastatic and nonmetastatic thyroid tumors. Study-level information: Where malignant and benign thyroid patients were concerned, repertoires were compared across blood and tumor or nodule tissue.

Broader study findings: Within blood and tumor, benign nodules reportedly had significantly lower TCR beta diversity than malignant thyroid tumors did.

The CDR3 runs to 14 residues. V shed 7 bases and J 3 bases; nucleotides not matched to a gene: 6. Germline values: CDR1 LNHDA, CDR2 SQIVND (reference sequence). Remarks on this clone: Its specificity is not known.

As handled by the study authors: Across clinicopathological groups, CDR3 differences served as the basis for building a distant-metastasis classifier for papillary thyroid cancer. TCRdb re-called clones from the PCR reads using MiXCR. The V and J calls come from TCRdb's annotation, not from the publication. The repertoire holds about 25,000 clones, with 20% as singletons. Each patient went into thyroid surgery without having received any treatment. The genes are TRBV19 and TRBJ2-1, with 7 bases matching TRBD2. Sequenced sample: adjacent normal tissue. The sequence came from a female donor with papillary thyroid cancer or a benign thyroid nodule (not recorded which). Some clones in this sample may be carry-over from other donors' samples. Here the CDR3 DNA reads TGTGCCAGTAACCCTCCGGGAGGCTACAATGAGCAGTTCTTC. Its translation is CASNPPGGYNEQFF.